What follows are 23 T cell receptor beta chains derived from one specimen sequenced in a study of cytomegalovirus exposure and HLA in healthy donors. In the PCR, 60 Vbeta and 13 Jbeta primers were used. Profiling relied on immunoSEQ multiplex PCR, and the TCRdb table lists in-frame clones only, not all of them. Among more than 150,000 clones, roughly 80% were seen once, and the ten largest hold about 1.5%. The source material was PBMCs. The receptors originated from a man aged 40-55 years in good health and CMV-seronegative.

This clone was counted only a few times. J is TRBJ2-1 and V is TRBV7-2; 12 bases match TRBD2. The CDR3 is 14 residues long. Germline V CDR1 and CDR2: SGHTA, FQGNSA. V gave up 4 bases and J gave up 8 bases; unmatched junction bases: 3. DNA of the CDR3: TGTGCCAGCAGCTACCCTAGCGGGGGGGATGAGCAGTTCTTC. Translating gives CASSYPSGGDEQFF.

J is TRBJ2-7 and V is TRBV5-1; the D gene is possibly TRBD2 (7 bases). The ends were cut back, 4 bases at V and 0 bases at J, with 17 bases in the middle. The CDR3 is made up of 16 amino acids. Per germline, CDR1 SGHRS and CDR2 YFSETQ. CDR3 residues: CASSPRAGANSYEQYF. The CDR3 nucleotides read TGCGCCAGCAGCCCTAGGGCGGGGGCGAACTCCTACGAGCAGTACTTC.

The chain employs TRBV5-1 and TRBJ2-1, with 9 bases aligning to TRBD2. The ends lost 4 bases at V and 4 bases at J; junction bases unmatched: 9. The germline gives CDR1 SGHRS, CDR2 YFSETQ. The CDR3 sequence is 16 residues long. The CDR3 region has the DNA TGCGCCAGCAGCCCGGGAGGGACTAGCTCGTACAATGAGCAGTTCTTC. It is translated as CASSPGGTSSYNEQFF.

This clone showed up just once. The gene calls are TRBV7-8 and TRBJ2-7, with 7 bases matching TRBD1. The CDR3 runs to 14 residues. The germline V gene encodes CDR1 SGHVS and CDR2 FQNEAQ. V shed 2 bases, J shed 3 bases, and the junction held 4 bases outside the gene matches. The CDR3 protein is CASSLTRGFYEQYF. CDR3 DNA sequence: TGTGCCAGCAGCTTAACCAGGGGGTTCTACGAGCAGTACTTC.

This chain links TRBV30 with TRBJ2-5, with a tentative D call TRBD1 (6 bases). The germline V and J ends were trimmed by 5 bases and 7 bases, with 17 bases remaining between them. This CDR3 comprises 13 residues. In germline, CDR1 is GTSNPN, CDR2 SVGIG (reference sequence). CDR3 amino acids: CAWEYRGSGTQYF. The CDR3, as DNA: TGTGCCTGGGAGTATAGGGGGTCTGGGACCCAGTACTTC.

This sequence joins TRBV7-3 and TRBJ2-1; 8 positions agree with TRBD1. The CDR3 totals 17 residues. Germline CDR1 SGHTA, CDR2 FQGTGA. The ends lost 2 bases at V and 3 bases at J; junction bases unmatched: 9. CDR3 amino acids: CASSLEARDRSYNEQFF. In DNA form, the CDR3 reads TGTGCCAGCAGCTTAGAGGCCCGGGACAGGAGCTACAATGAGCAGTTCTTC. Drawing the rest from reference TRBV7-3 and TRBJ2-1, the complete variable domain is GAGVSQTPSNKVTEKGKYVELRCDPISGHTALYWYRQSLGQGPEFLIYFQGTGAADDSGLPNDRFFAVRPEGSVSTLKIQRTERGDSAVYLCASSLEARDRSYNEQFFGPGTRLTVL.

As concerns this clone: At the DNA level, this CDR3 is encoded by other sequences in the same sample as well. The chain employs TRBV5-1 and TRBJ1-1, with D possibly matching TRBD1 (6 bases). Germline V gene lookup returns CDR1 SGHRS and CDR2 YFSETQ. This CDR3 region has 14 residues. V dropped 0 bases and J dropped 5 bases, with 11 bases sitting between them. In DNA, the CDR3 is TGCGCCAGCAGCTTGGGGGGGGGCTGGACTGAAGCTTTCTTT. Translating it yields CASSLGGGWTEAFF.

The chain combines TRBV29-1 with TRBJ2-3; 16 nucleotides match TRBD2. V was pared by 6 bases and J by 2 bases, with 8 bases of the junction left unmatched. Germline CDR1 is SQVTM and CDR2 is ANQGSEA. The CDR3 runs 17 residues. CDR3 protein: CSVAGTSGRALTDTQYF. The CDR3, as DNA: TGCAGCGTCGCCGGGACTAGCGGGAGGGCCCTCACAGATACGCAGTATTTT.

CDR3 region: CASSSDSYTDTQYF. The CDR3 nucleotides are TGTGCCAGCAGTTCCGACTCTTACACAGATACGCAGTATTTT. The chain combines TRBV16 with TRBJ2-3; D unclear. CDR1 is KGHSY and CDR2 is FQNENV in the germline V gene. V was trimmed by 6 bases and J by 2 bases, leaving 12 bases between them. The length of the CDR3 is 14 residues.

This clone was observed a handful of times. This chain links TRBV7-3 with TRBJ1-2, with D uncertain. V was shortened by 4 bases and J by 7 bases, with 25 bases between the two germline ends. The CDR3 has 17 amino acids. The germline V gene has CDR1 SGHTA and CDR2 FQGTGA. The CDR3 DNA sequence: TGTGCCAGCAGCTCAATTAACGCCGTGGTGGGGAGCGGTGGCTACACCTTC. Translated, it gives CASSSINAVVGSGGYTF.

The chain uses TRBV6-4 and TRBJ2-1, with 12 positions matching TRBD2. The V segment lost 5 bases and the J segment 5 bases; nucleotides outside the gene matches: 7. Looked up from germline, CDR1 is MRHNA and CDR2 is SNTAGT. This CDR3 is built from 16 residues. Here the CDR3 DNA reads TGTGCCAGCAGTCGTCTAGCGGGAGGGCCACACAATGAGCAGTTCTTC. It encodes CASSRLAGGPHNEQFF.

The CDR3 is CASSFTDNTGELFF. In DNA, the CDR3 is TGTGCCAGCAGCTTTACGGACAATACTGGGGAGCTGTTTTTT. The chain joins TRBV7-6 to TRBJ2-2; D may be TRBD1 (5 bases). CDR1 is SGHVS and CDR2 is FNYEAQ in the germline V gene. The CDR3 loop spans 14 amino acids. V lost 3 bases to trimming and J lost 8 bases, with 13 bases between them.

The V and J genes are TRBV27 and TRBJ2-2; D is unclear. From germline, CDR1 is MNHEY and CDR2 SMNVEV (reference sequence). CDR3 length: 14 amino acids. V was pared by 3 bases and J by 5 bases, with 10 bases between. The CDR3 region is CASSFGGFTGELFF. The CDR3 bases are TGTGCCAGCAGTTTCGGCGGATTTACCGGGGAGCTGTTTTTT.

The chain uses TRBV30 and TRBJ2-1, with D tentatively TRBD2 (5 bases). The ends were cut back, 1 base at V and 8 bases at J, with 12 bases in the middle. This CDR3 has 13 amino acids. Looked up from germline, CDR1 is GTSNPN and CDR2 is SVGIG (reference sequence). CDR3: CAWSEGLADEQFF. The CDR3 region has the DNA TGTGCCTGGAGTGAAGGACTCGCCGATGAGCAGTTCTTC.

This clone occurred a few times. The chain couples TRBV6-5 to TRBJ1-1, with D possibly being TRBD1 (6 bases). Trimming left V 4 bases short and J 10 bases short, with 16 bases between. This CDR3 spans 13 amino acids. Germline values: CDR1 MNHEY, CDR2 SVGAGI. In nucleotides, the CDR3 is TGTGCCAGCAGTTGGGGGGGGGCAGGGAGAGCTTTCTTT. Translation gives CASSWGGAGRAFF.

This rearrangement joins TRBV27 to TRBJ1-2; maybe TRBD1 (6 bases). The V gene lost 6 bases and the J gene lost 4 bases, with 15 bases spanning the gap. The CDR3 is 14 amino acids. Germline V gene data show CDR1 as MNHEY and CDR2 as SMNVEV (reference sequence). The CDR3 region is CASSPHREGYGYTF. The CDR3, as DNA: TGTGCCAGCAGCCCCCACAGGGAGGGCTATGGCTACACCTTC.

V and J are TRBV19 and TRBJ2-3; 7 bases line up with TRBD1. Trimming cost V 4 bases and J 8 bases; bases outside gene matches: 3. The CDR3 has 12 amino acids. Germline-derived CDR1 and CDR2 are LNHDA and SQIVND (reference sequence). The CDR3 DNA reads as TGTGCCAGTAGTACCGACAGGGTTACGCAGTATTTT. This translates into CASSTDRVTQYF.

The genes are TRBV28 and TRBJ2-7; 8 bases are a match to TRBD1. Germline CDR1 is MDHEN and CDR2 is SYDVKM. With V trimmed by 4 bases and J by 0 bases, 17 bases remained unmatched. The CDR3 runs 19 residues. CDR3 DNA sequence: TGTGCCAGCAGTTCCGGACAGGGATACCTCGAACCATTCTCCTACGAGCAGTACTTC. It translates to CASSSGQGYLEPFSYEQYF. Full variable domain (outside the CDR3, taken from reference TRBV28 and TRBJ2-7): DVKVTQSSRYLVKRTGEKVFLECVQDMDHENMFWYRQDPGLGLRLIYFSYDVKMKEKGDIPEGYSVSREKKERFSLILESASTNQTSMYLCASSSGQGYLEPFSYEQYFGPGTRLTVT.

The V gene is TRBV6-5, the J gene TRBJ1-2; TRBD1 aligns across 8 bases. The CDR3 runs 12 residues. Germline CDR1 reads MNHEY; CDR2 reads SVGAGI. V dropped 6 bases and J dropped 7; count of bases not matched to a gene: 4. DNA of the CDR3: TGTGCCAGCAGATTCCAGGGGGCTGGCTACACCTTC. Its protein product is CASRFQGAGYTF.

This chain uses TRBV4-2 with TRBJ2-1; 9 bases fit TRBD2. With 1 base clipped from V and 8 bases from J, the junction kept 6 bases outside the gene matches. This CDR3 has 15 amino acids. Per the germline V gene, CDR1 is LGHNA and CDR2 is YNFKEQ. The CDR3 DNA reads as TGTGCCAGCAGCCAAGCTAGCGGGACAGCCTATGAGCAGTTCTTC. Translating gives CASSQASGTAYEQFF.

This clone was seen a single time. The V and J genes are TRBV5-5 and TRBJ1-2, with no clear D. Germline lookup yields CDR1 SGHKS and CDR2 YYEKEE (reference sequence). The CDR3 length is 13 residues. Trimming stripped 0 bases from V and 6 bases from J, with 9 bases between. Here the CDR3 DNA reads TGTGCCAGCAGCTTGGGGTCCGGGGATGGCTACACCTTC. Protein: CASSLGSGDGYTF.

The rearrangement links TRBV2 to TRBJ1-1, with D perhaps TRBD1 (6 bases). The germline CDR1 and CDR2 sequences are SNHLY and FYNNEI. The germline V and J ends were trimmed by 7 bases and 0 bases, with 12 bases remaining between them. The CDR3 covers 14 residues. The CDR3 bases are TGTGCCAGCAACGCACAGGGTATGAACACTGAAGCTTTCTTT. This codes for CASNAQGMNTEAFF. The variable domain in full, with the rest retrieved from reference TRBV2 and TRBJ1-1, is EPEVTQTPSHQVTQMGQEVILRCVPISNHLYFYWYRQILGQKVEFLVSFYNNEISEKSEIFDDQFSVERPDGSNFTLKIRSTKLEDSAMYFCASNAQGMNTEAFFGQGTRLTVV.

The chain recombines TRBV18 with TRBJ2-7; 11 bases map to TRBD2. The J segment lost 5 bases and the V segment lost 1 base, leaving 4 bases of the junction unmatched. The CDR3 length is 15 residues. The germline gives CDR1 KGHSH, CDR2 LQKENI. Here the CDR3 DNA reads TGTGCCAGCTCACCACTAGCGGGGGGGGTCAACGAGCAGTACTTC. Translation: CASSPLAGGVNEQYF.